Below, one T cell receptor (beta chain) is given with its context. Its cognate antigen has yet to be identified. One base away there is no much larger clone; base qualities are not given. These data originate in a study of cytomegalovirus exposure and HLA in healthy donors (dated by TCRdb to about 2017). Background on the whole study: An earlier analysis of approximately 640 of the donors reported about 290 Gb of sequence data and some 100 million unique TCR beta sequences from about 179 million T cells. Approximately 310 gigabases of sequencing data and approximately 85 million unique TCR sequences were included in an early release covering about 700 HLA-typed donors. Among the roughly 400 genotyped donors, around 81% belonged to the genetic ancestry cluster associated with self-reported Caucasian donors. The study aimed to test whether cataloging public T cell receptors could reveal signatures of past pathogen exposure. The study used immunosequencing to profile the T cell repertoires of 600 to 850 subjects and linked those repertoires to cytomegalovirus serostatus. Besides the first cohort of roughly 660 subjects, a separate validation cohort made up of 120 different subjects was used. To predict cytomegalovirus infection status, the study brought together high-throughput TCR immunosequencing, statistical association of individual TCRs with disease status, and machine learning. In a later analysis, previously published TCR beta repertoires from more than 500 donors were re-analyzed and high-resolution HLA genotyping was added so that TCR occurrence patterns could be studied. The later analysis used no new phenotypic data to find candidate immune exposures, relying instead on TCR beta sequences and their occurrence across donors. An earlier analysis of roughly 600 of the donors used high-throughput TCR beta sequencing to judge whether each TCR beta V gene segment behaved as functional or pseudogenic. Alongside the repertoire data, information on donor age, sex, ethnicity and CMV serostatus was compiled. In a later genetic analysis, genome-wide SNP genotypes for about three fifths of the 666 donors were used, and that subset was treated as a discovery cohort. All discovery cohort repertoires had been generated using a single sequencing platform. Both class I and class II loci were covered by HLA typing, at four-digit resolution. The number of typed donors differed by locus: roughly 629-630 for A, B, C, DRB1 and DQB1; 500 to 550 for DQA1; roughly 600 for DPA1; and about 470 for DPB1. Roughly 5 DR-DQ haplotypes were handled as single units for association and clustering because linkage in the cohort was strong. Among 300 to 500 genotyped donors of the cohort, an average of around 250,000 unique TCR beta nucleotide sequences was sequenced per donor, of which about 19% were non-productive. The paper's findings and limits, for the study overall: The presence/absence analyses assumed that sequencing depth was roughly uniform across donors, and that assumption may not be true. In an earlier analysis of approximately 590 of the donors, most TCR beta V segments appeared in productive rearrangements about 87% or about 30% of the time, broadly matching IMGT annotations. Correlated functional status among segregating V segments might be attributable to linkage disequilibrium, but an unknown experimental factor could not be ruled out. A later analysis found that most CMV-associated TCR beta chains appeared HLA-restricted, with HLA associations seemingly driven largely by CMV exposure. Most TCR sequences were seen in very few donors, while some public TCRs were found in many individuals. In this cohort, only TCR beta chains were sequenced, and detectable features were limited by the absence of alpha or paired-chain data. Compared with the 666-donor mean, donors in an Asian-associated ancestry cluster had fewer N-insertions in productive TCRs, according to a later genetic analysis. Strong co-occurrence of HLA alleles, especially DR and DQ, made assigning TCR associations to individual alleles difficult. Some IMGT-functional V segments, including TRBV6-2 and TRBV6-3, could not be distinguished by the 87-base-pair reads and were therefore excluded. The study gave a list of under 200 TCR beta chains associated with cytomegalovirus. According to a later analysis, parvovirus B19, influenza, CMV and Epstein-Barr virus appeared linked to several top co-occurrence clusters. The sequencing pipeline was judged likely to have produced a cluster of highly shared sequence variants as a technical artifact. A later analysis found that HLA-associated TCR beta chains were more clonally expanded and had lower generation probabilities than equally common non-associated chains. The authors suggested that the approach could potentially be generalized to other disease states and immunological phenotypes. Because counts were too low, approximately 18 rarely observed V segments, including chromosome 9 orphons, were excluded from the earlier analysis of 587 of the donors. A few of the identified cytomegalovirus-associated TCR beta chains were confirmed in vitro to be specific for cytomegalovirus antigens. In both the original and validation cohorts, the classifier was reported to diagnose cytomegalovirus status with high specificity and sensitivity. Immune exposure information for the cohort was limited to CMV serostatus. V-gene and J-gene trimming of TCR beta chains was associated with a missense DCLRE1C variant in a later genetic analysis, and the association was replicated in an independent cohort. Because HLA typing was missing for some donors at each locus, association tests included only the typed subset. A further reported finding was that TCR beta sequences accurately predicted the HLA-A and HLA-B alleles for most subjects in the first cohort. A later analysis found that TCR association rates varied across HLA loci, with DRB1 alleles showing the most associated TCRs and HLA-C alleles the fewest. Specific HLA alleles were associated with some 15,000 TCR beta sequences at a false discovery rate of 0.05 in a later analysis.

Trimming removed 11 bases from V and 6 bases from J; the gene matches leave 3 bases unexplained. From a lookup of the germline V gene, CDR1 and CDR2 are MNHEY and SVGAGI. The CDR3 runs 11 residues from the cysteine to the phenylalanine. The sequence is cut down to CDR3 DNA, 33 bases in frame from base 1. Library creation used the immunoSEQ multiplex PCR assay. For the multiplex PCR, a mixture combining 60 forward primers for TCR Vbeta segments and 13 reverse primers for TCR Jbeta segments was used. The CDR3 region of rearranged TCR beta genes was amplified from genomic DNA by a multiplex PCR assay. The Illumina HiSeq System was used to sequence the amplified TCR beta libraries as 87-base-pair reads. In the source study's methods: Across the 600 to 700 repertoires, a later analysis counted approximately 83 million unique TCR beta chains, roughly 11 million of which were shared by at least two donors. A nearest-neighbor algorithm error-corrected the raw reads and collapsed the reads into unique sequences, merging closely related sequences to remove PCR and sequencing errors. V, D and J gene segments were assigned by aligning CDR3 sequences to IMGT reference sequences. For a sequence to be retained, a match of at least six nucleotides to both a V gene segment and a J gene segment was required. A rearrangement counted as productive if the CDR3 had no stop codons and remained in frame with V and J, and every other rearrangement counted as non-productive. CDR3 was defined by IMGT convention, running from the second conserved V-encoded cysteine to the conserved J-encoded phenylalanine. Sequences without an unambiguous match to a single V gene segment were excluded from the earlier analysis of over 500 of the donors. An earlier analysis of 587 of the donors classified V segments as functional when productive rearrangements were above 56.7% and as segregating when the standard deviation between donors was above 5%. A statistical classification framework was built to diagnose cytomegalovirus status from the catalog of TCR beta chain sequences. In a later analysis, V and J genes were assigned by comparing TCR nucleotide sequences against IMGT/GENE-DB human TR gene sequences. In a later analysis, CDR3 sequences and most-parsimonious VDJ recombination scenarios were assigned using the TCRdist pipeline. In a later analysis, every TCR beta chain was defined by the combination of its CDR3 amino acid sequence and its V-gene family, and reads without a unique V-gene family were dropped. In a later analysis, approximately 640 highly shared, low-generation-probability nucleotide sequences were removed to address suspected cross-contamination and a sequencing artifact. In a later analysis, a clonal expansion index was calculated for each public chain from normalized within-repertoire ranks of inferred template counts. Generation probabilities in a later analysis came from a VDJ recombination model fitted to out-of-frame rearrangements, and those results were checked against IGoR. In a later analysis, TCR-TCR, TCR-HLA and TCR-CMV co-occurrence was scored with hypergeometric tests, and a repertoire-size bias correction was applied to TCR pairs. In a later analysis, false discovery rates were estimated by permuting HLA or CMV assignments 20 times. In a later analysis, co-occurring TCRs were grouped with DBSCAN, and TCRdist sequence similarity was added when clustering was performed within HLA-allele-positive subsets. For co-occurrence clustering, repertoires with fewer than 30,000 or more than 120,000 public chains were excluded, along with 5 or 6 repertoires with anomalous nucleotide sharing. In TCRdb, the immuneACCESS table is reduced to in-frame sequences with V and J assigned. These tables do not hold every clone; where another copy was compared, an unresolved V gene accounts for under half, and the others remain unexplained. That table supplies the V and J calls and clone size; D and trimming were determined from the DNA. The table for this sample lists about 160,000 clones; under 75% of them were counted only once. The ten biggest clones cover less than 8.5% of the sample.

In total, roughly 710 healthy bone marrow donors made up the cohort. At the time of sampling, every cohort member was nominally healthy, though immune exposures that went unrecorded were likely present. The donor tested CMV seropositive and was one of the 289 seropositive cohort members. Every donor gave a peripheral blood sample, and the peripheral blood mononuclear cells from that sample were used for TCR beta sequencing. The Qiagen DNeasy Blood Extraction Kit was used to extract genomic DNA from the blood cell samples. The TCR comes from a man aged 35 to 55 in good health and CMV-seropositive. Sequencing was done on a sample of PBMCs. Recombination joined TRBV6-5 with TRBJ2-2, and TRBD2 matches 7 of the central bases. The DNA is as follows: TGTGCCGCAGGGAGGGCCGGGGAGCTGTTTTTT. The resulting protein is CAAGRAGELFF.